This T cell receptor beta chain was sequenced in a study of T cell responses to AZD1222 COVID-19 vaccine. Produced via immunoSEQ multiplex PCR; TCRdb's table is partial and in-frame only. The table has 95,000 to 150,000 clones, more than 80% seen once; the top ten hold about 3%. The sample holds one count of this clone. The source was peripheral blood, collected on day 0 of AZD1222 vaccination. This TCR derives from an adult in good health.

The CDR3 loop is CASGRLGGDPPYEQYF. The DNA of the CDR3 is TGTGCCAGCGGCCGGTTGGGCGGGGACCCCCCCTACGAGCAGTACTTC. The rearrangement links TRBV11-2 to TRBJ2-7; the D gene is possibly TRBD2 (6 bases). The germline CDR1 and CDR2 sequences are SGHAT and FQNNGV. Trimming shortened V by 8 bases and J by 2 bases, and 22 bases separated the two germline ends. The CDR3 runs to 16 residues.